Shown below are 27 T cell receptor beta chains from a single sample sequenced in a study of blood T cell repertoires in COVID-19. Clones were sequenced by immunoSEQ multiplex PCR, and TCRdb holds only the in-frame ones, with some missing. In the table there are about 310,000 clones, more than 85% of which are singletons. The sample consisted of peripheral blood. The origin of the receptors is a man in his 70s with acute or convalescent COVID-19.

The chain joins TRBV7-2 to TRBJ2-7; maybe TRBD1 (6 bases). Germline V gives CDR1 SGHTA, CDR2 FQGNSA. There are 16 residues in the CDR3. The germline V and J ends were trimmed by 5 bases and 3 bases, with 20 bases remaining between them. In nucleotides, the CDR3 is TGTGCCAGCAGCCCTGGGGGCCCAGGGGTCCGCTACGAGCAGTACTTC. Translation gives CASSPGGPGVRYEQYF.

The J gene is TRBJ2-2, the V gene TRBV19; D gene ambiguous. V dropped 3 bases and J dropped 8 bases, with 19 bases sitting between them. The CDR3 sequence is 16 residues long. Per the germline V gene, CDR1 is LNHDA and CDR2 is SQIVND (reference sequence). The CDR3, as DNA: TGTGCCAGTAGTATTCCTACGCCCGAGTGGTATGGGGAGCTGTTTTTT. This translates into CASSIPTPEWYGELFF.

CDR3 residues: CASSQEGGVSYEQYF. CDR3 coding DNA: TGCGCCAGCAGCCAAGAGGGGGGGGTCTCCTACGAGCAGTACTTC. The chain carries TRBV4-3 and TRBJ2-7, with TRBD2 matching over 7 bases. CDR3 length equals 15 residues. Germline assignment: CDR1 LGHNA and CDR2 YSLEER. V gave up 0 bases and J gave up 0 bases; unmatched junction bases: 2.

The chain combines TRBV10-3 with TRBJ1-2, with 7 bases identical to TRBD1. The CDR3 loop spans 14 amino acids. The V segment lost 11 bases and the J segment 2 bases; nucleotides outside the gene matches: 11. CDR1 is ENHRY, CDR2 SYGVKD, per germline. The CDR3 here is CAATQDRKNYGYTF. The CDR3, as DNA: TGTGCCGCCACCCAGGACAGGAAGAACTATGGCTACACCTTC.

This clone was counted only a few times. V is TRBV20-1 and J is TRBJ2-1; weak D call: TRBD1 (6 bases). V lost 3 bases, J lost 3 bases, and 9 bases lay in between. Germline values: CDR1 DFQATT, CDR2 SNEGSKA (reference sequence). The CDR3 has 13 residues. The CDR3: CSASAGVYNEQFF. CDR3 coding DNA: TGCAGTGCTAGTGCAGGGGTCTACAATGAGCAGTTCTTC.

The chain has TRBV5-1 and TRBJ2-5, with a tentative D call TRBD1 (5 bases). Germline V lookup: CDR1 SGHRS, CDR2 YFSETQ. The V end was cut by 4 bases, the J end by 2 bases, with 12 bases between. This CDR3 spans 14 amino acids. Here the CDR3 reads CASSPRTLQETQYF. The CDR3 DNA follows: TGCGCCAGCAGCCCCCGGACATTGCAAGAGACCCAGTACTTC. Using reference TRBV5-1 and TRBJ2-5 for the parts outside the CDR3, the full variable domain is KAGVTQTPRYLIKTRGQQVTLSCSPISGHRSVSWYQQTPGQGLQFLFEYFSETQRNKGNFPGRFSGRQFSNSRSEMNVSTLELGDSALYLCASSPRTLQETQYFGPGTRLLVL.

This sequence joins TRBV15 and TRBJ1-5; possibly TRBD1 for D (6 bases). This CDR3 is 16 amino acids long. The ends were cut back, 0 bases at V and 4 bases at J, with 13 bases in the middle. In germline, CDR1 is LNHNV, CDR2 YYDKDF (reference sequence). CDR3 loop: CATSRDRSGANQPQHF. The CDR3 DNA sequence: TGTGCCACCAGCAGAGATAGATCAGGGGCGAATCAGCCCCAGCATTTT.

The chain couples TRBV30 to TRBJ1-1; unclear D gene. The CDR3 has 11 residues. CDR1 and CDR2 from the germline V gene are GTSNPN and SVGIG (reference sequence). Trimming left V 0 bases short and J 9 bases short, with 8 bases between. This CDR3 reads CAWSVGPQAFF. DNA for the CDR3: TGTGCCTGGAGTGTTGGCCCCCAAGCTTTCTTT.

V gene TRBV21-1 combines with J gene TRBJ1-2. TRBV21-1 is a pseudogene locus. CDR3 size: 14 residues. CDR3 sequence: CASSKGFWERGYTF. In DNA form, the CDR3 reads TGTGCCAGCAGCAAAGGATTTTGGGAGAGAGGCTACACCTTC.

A note on this clone: Germline and junction disagree at one end, which may indicate a read error. The CDR3 DNA is TGTGCCAGCAGCTTACCCGGGACAGGCCTCTCATTC. Amino acid sequence: CASSLPGTGLSF. V gene TRBV9 combines with J gene TRBJ2-7; the match to TRBD1 covers 8 bases. The germline V gene encodes CDR1 SGDLS and CDR2 YYNGEE. The CDR3 totals 12 residues.

About this clone itself: At one boundary the junction diverges from the germline segment, which might be a read error. The J gene is TRBJ1-6, the V gene TRBV6-1; TRBD1 aligns across 10 bases. This CDR3 has 17 amino acids. Germline CDR1 reads MNHNS; CDR2 reads SASEGT. The CDR3 loop is CASSEVSRDRGYSPLHF. The CDR3 bases are TGTGCCAGCAGCGAAGTCTCCCGGGACAGGGGTTATTCACCCCTCCACTTT.

As DNA, the CDR3 is TGTGCCAGCAGCTCGCTCGGACAGAGCAAGAATGAAAAACTGTTTTTT. Residues: CASSSLGQSKNEKLFF. The V call is TRBV3-1 (or the pseudogene TRBV3-2), the J call TRBJ1-4; the D gene is possibly TRBD1 (6 bases). Trimming took off 5 bases at V and 5 bases at J, with 18 bases between the two ends. Germline CDR1 and CDR2: LGHDT and YNNKEL (reference sequence). The CDR3 spans 16 residues.

The chain recombines TRBV7-2 with TRBJ2-1; D is uncertain. The V gene's germline CDR1 is SGHTA and CDR2 FQGNSA. The ends were cut back, 4 bases at V and 9 bases at J, with 16 bases in the middle. The CDR3 totals 14 residues. This CDR3 is CASSSLPPEVEQFF. The CDR3 DNA sequence: TGTGCCAGCAGCTCACTCCCGCCAGAGGTTGAGCAGTTCTTC.

For this clone: The sample has other DNA sequences that encode this CDR3 too. The chain combines TRBV9 with TRBJ1-6, with D possibly being TRBD1 (6 bases). Germline CDR1 SGDLS, CDR2 YYNGEE. The V gene lost 0 bases and the J gene lost 2 bases, with 6 bases spanning the gap. The CDR3 has 15 residues. CDR3 region: CASSVAGAYNSPLHF. The CDR3, as DNA: TGTGCCAGCAGCGTAGCAGGGGCCTATAATTCACCCCTCCACTTT.

CDR3 sequence: CASSPTGGAYEQYF. CDR3 DNA: TGCGCCAGCAGCCCGACAGGGGGGGCCTACGAGCAGTACTTC. The V call is TRBV4-3, the J call TRBJ2-7, with TRBD1 identical over 9 bases. V lost 4 bases to trimming and J lost 2 bases; unmatched junction nucleotides: 3. The CDR3 runs 14 residues. CDR1 is LGHNA, CDR2 YSLEER, per germline.

V gene TRBV18 combines with J gene TRBJ1-3; the D gene is possibly TRBD1 (6 bases). This CDR3 spans 17 amino acids. CDR1 and CDR2 (germline): KGHSH, LQKENI. Trimming pared 5 bases from V and 0 bases from J, leaving 17 bases between. CDR3 DNA: TGTGCCAGCTCAGCCGAGGGGGTCAGCTTCTCTGGAAACACCATATATTTT. Translating gives CASSAEGVSFSGNTIYF. Full variable domain (rest looked up from reference TRBV18 and TRBJ1-3): NAGVMQNPRHLVRRRGQEARLRCSPMKGHSHVYWYRQLPEEGLKFMVYLQKENIIDESGMPKERFSAEFPKEGPSILRIQQVVRGDSAAYFCASSAEGVSFSGNTIYFGEGSWLTVV.

This chain connects TRBV5-1 to TRBJ1-4, with TRBD1 matching 9 bases. Germline CDR1 and CDR2: SGHRS and YFSETQ. Losses at the gene ends were 5 bases for V and 8 bases for J; bases not matched to a gene: 7. The CDR3 covers 14 residues. CDR3 sequence: CASRAGTGNEKLFF. CDR3 bases: TGCGCCAGCAGGGCCGGGACAGGGAACGAAAAACTGTTTTTT.

This chain uses TRBV30 with TRBJ1-6; TRBD1 matches 7 bases. Germline values: CDR1 GTSNPN, CDR2 SVGIG (reference sequence). V trimming: 3 bases; J trimming: 0 bases; junction bases outside the gene matches: 11. This CDR3 is built from 18 residues. In DNA form, the CDR3 reads TGTGCCTGGAGGTCAAGGACAGGAATTAGCTCCTATAATTCACCCCTCCACTTT. Encoded protein: CAWRSRTGISSYNSPLHF.

This chain links TRBV19 with TRBJ1-1; 7 nucleotides match TRBD1. Trimming took 4 bases from V and 3 from J; bases not matched to a gene: 11. CDR1 is LNHDA and CDR2 is SQIVND in the germline V gene (reference sequence). The CDR3 totals 16 residues. The CDR3 sequence is CASSTLPGQVDTEAFF. DNA of the CDR3: TGTGCCAGTAGTACTTTACCTGGACAGGTCGACACTGAAGCTTTCTTT.

The V call is TRBV30, the J call TRBJ1-1; 8 bases map to TRBD1. Germline CDR1 and CDR2: GTSNPN and SVGIG (reference sequence). V trimming: 0 bases; J trimming: 2 bases; junction bases outside the gene matches: 14. This CDR3 contains 18 residues. Here the CDR3 DNA reads TGTGCCTGGAGTGTCCCCGGCAGGGGGCCAAATCTTAACACTGAAGCTTTCTTT. Amino acid sequence: CAWSVPGRGPNLNTEAFF.

The chain combines TRBV4-3 with TRBJ2-2; 13 nucleotides line up with TRBD2. The germline gives CDR1 LGHNA, CDR2 YSLEER. Trimming at V came to 11 bases and at J to 3 bases, leaving 21 bases not matched to a gene. The CDR3 spans 20 residues. The CDR3 sequence: CARRRLFLGTSGDDTGELFF. The CDR3 DNA sequence: TGCGCCCGCCGCCGACTCTTCTTAGGGACTAGCGGGGACGACACCGGGGAGCTGTTTTTT.

The chain uses TRBV5-4 and TRBJ2-1; 10 bases agree with TRBD2. The CDR3 consists of 16 residues. From germline, CDR1 is SGHNT and CDR2 YYREEE (reference sequence). V shed 3 bases, J shed 3 bases, and the junction held 6 bases outside the gene matches. CDR3 sequence reads: CASSSLIAGGYNEQFF. The CDR3, as DNA: TGTGCCAGCAGCTCTCTTATAGCGGGAGGCTACAATGAGCAGTTCTTC. The full variable domain, its missing parts supplied by reference TRBV5-4 and TRBJ2-1, is ETGVTQSPTHLIKTRGQQVTLRCSSQSGHNTVSWYQQALGQGPQFIFQYYREEENGRGNFPPRFSGLQFPNYSSELNVNALELDDSALYLCASSSLIAGGYNEQFFGPGTRLTVL.

The V and J genes are TRBV12-5 and TRBJ2-1; 12 positions match TRBD2. The CDR3 covers 18 residues. V trimming: 1 base; J trimming: 10 bases; junction bases outside the gene matches: 14. Per germline, CDR1 LGHNT and CDR2 FRNRAP. This CDR3 reads CASGLGQGLAGSLQEQFF. The CDR3 DNA is TGTGCTAGTGGTTTGGGACAAGGACTAGCGGGATCCCTACAGGAGCAGTTCTTC.

The V call is TRBV1, the J call TRBJ2-7; the table names TRBD2, a call not compared with the DNA. TRBV1 is a pseudogene. This CDR3 has 15 amino acids. CDR3 residues: CTSSSLAGGSYEQYF. CDR3 bases: TGCACCAGCAGCTCCCTAGCGGGAGGATCCTACGAGCAGTACTTC.

This sequence joins TRBV6-5 and TRBJ2-3; the D gene is possibly TRBD2 (6 bases). This CDR3 has 14 residues. The germline V gene encodes CDR1 MNHEY and CDR2 SVGAGI. The V gene lost 3 bases and the J gene lost 3 bases, with 10 bases spanning the gap. The CDR3 region has the DNA TGTGCCAGCAGTTATAATGGGGGGACAGATACGCAGTATTTT. Translation gives CASSYNGGTDTQYF.

This chain joins TRBV6-2 or TRBV6-3 and TRBJ2-7; TRBD2 agrees at 7 bases. This CDR3 region has 16 residues. Per germline, CDR1 MNHEY and CDR2 SVGEGT. Unmatched junction bases numbered 13, after V lost 5 bases and J lost 3 bases. CDR3 nucleotide sequence: TGTGCCAGCAGTCCCCTTGCGGGGAGGGCCAACTACGAGCAGTACTTC. Translated, it gives CASSPLAGRANYEQYF.

The chain links TRBV6-5 to TRBJ1-5, with 8 bases aligning to TRBD1. This CDR3 contains 14 residues. The trim removed 4 bases at V and 7 bases at J, leaving 6 bases unmatched. From germline, CDR1 is MNHEY and CDR2 SVGAGI. The CDR3 DNA reads TGTGCCAGCAGTTCCGGACAGGGTTGGCAGCCCCAGCATTTT. Translated: CASSSGQGWQPQHF.